These 18 T cell receptor beta chains were sequenced from one sample in a study of blood T cell repertoires in COVID-19. Sequencing was performed with immunoSEQ multiplex PCR; in TCRdb, only in-frame clones are kept and a portion is missing. The table shows over 200,000 clones, with around four fifths occurring only once. The specimen sequenced was peripheral blood. These TCRs come from a man in his forties with acute or convalescent COVID-19.

The chain is built from TRBV15 and TRBJ1-1; no firm D call. The CDR3 is 14 amino acids. V lost 3 bases and J 4 bases, leaving 12 bases between the germline ends. Per the germline V gene, CDR1 is LNHNV and CDR2 is YYDKDF (reference sequence). The CDR3 DNA reads TGTGCCACCAGCAGGGCCGGCGGGGTCACTGAAGCTTTCTTT. Encoded protein: CATSRAGGVTEAFF.

The chain couples TRBV19 to TRBJ2-4; no definite D call. The CDR3 has 16 amino acids. Germline CDR1 LNHDA, CDR2 SQIVND (reference sequence). V dropped 0 bases and J dropped 3 bases, with 12 bases sitting between them. The CDR3 region is CASSIDLRFGKNIQYF. CDR3 coding DNA: TGTGCCAGTAGTATAGATCTCCGATTCGGCAAAAACATTCAGTACTTC.

This chain uses TRBV25-1 with TRBJ2-1; TRBD1 aligns across 8 bases. Germline values: CDR1 MGHDK, CDR2 SYGVNS. There are 15 residues in the CDR3. Trimming took 5 bases from V and 9 from J; bases not matched to a gene: 12. The CDR3 protein is CASSPGTGGSPEQFF. The CDR3 region has the DNA TGTGCCAGCAGTCCCGGGACAGGTGGATCCCCTGAGCAGTTCTTC.

The V gene is TRBV5-6, the J gene TRBJ2-2; weak D call: TRBD1 (5 bases). CDR3 length: 15 amino acids. Deletions cut 4 bases from V and 6 bases from J, with 16 bases between. Germline-derived CDR1 and CDR2 are SGHDT and YYEEEE. CDR3 sequence (DNA): TGTGCCAGCAGCCCGCCACCAGGGATGGCCGGGGAGCTGTTTTTT. Translation gives CASSPPPGMAGELFF.

The chain is built from TRBV9 and TRBJ1-6; no reliable D call. This CDR3 region has 13 residues. The V and J ends lost 2 bases and 7 bases respectively, with 7 bases between them. Per germline, CDR1 SGDLS and CDR2 YYNGEE. The CDR3 nucleotides read TGTGCCAGCAGCGTCCAATTGAATTCACCCCTCCACTTT. This translates into CASSVQLNSPLHF.

This chain connects TRBV24-1 to TRBJ2-2, with a weak D call TRBD2 (5 bases). The germline CDR1 and CDR2 sequences are KGHDR and SFDVKD. The CDR3 is 15 amino acids. Trimming removed 4 bases from V and 5 bases from J, with 13 bases in between. CDR3: CATSDAGPGTGELFF. As DNA, the CDR3 is TGTGCCACCAGTGACGCCGGGCCGGGGACCGGGGAGCTGTTTTTT.

The gene calls are TRBV6-6 and TRBJ1-1; D gene ambiguous. V was clipped by 1 base and J by 10 bases, with 19 bases between them. The CDR3 totals 15 residues. The germline gives CDR1 MNHNY, CDR2 SVGAGI (reference sequence). CDR3 sequence reads: CASSYFVDGVWAAFF. CDR3 DNA sequence: TGTGCCAGCAGTTACTTCGTGGACGGGGTCTGGGCAGCTTTCTTT.

This sequence joins TRBV11-2 and TRBJ1-1; TRBD1 might be the D (6 bases). Deletions cut 1 base from V and 1 base from J, with 13 bases between. CDR1 is SGHAT, CDR2 FQNNGV, per germline. The CDR3 covers 16 residues. The CDR3: CASSLGAQGWNTEAFF. CDR3 DNA: TGTGCCAGCAGCTTAGGGGCACAGGGCTGGAACACTGAAGCTTTCTTT.

The sample holds a few counts of this clone. The chain is built from TRBV5-6 and TRBJ2-5; TRBD1 is a possible D gene (6 bases). CDR3 length equals 16 residues. Trimming took 0 bases from V and 1 from J, leaving 13 bases between them. The V gene's germline CDR1 is SGHDT and CDR2 YYEEEE. CDR3 sequence (DNA): TGTGCCAGCAGCTTGGGGGCCCAGGGGCTCCAAGAGACCCAGTACTTC. This encodes CASSLGAQGLQETQYF.

The genes are TRBV7-9 and TRBJ2-1; TRBD2 matches 13 bases. CDR1 and CDR2 from the germline V gene are SEHNR and FQNEAQ (reference sequence). The CDR3 totals 15 residues. Trimming cost V 5 bases and J 8 bases; bases outside gene matches: 6. CDR3 nucleotides: TGTGCCAGCAGCAGGACTAGCGGGAGCTGGTATGAGCAGTTCTTC. Translation gives CASSRTSGSWYEQFF.

J is TRBJ2-1 and V is TRBV5-4; 7 bases match TRBD1. Germline-derived CDR1 and CDR2 are SGHNT and YYREEE (reference sequence). CDR3 length: 15 amino acids. V lost 1 base and J lost 7; bases outside the gene matches: 8. The CDR3 region has the DNA TGTGCCAGCAGCTTGTCGGGACAGCTTTTTAATGAGCAGTTCTTC. This encodes CASSLSGQLFNEQFF.

The rearrangement links TRBV19 to TRBJ1-2; D uncertain. V gave up 4 bases and J gave up 2 bases, with 20 bases separating them. The CDR3 has 17 residues. Looked up from germline, CDR1 is LNHDA and CDR2 is SQIVND (reference sequence). In DNA form, the CDR3 reads TGTGCCAGTAGTACTGTATTCCGAGCCGAGGCGAACTATGGCTACACCTTC. This sequence encodes CASSTVFRAEANYGYTF.

The chain recombines TRBV7-8 with TRBJ1-3, with 7 bases matching TRBD1. CDR1 is SGHVS and CDR2 is FQNEAQ in the germline V gene. This CDR3 contains 16 residues. Trimming removed 1 base from V and 2 bases from J; junction bases left unmatched: 5. The CDR3 region is CASSLGQGFPGNTIYF. Here the CDR3 DNA reads TGTGCCAGCAGCTTAGGACAGGGTTTCCCTGGAAACACCATATATTTT.

The rearrangement links TRBV2 to TRBJ1-5; 8 bases agree with TRBD1. The V gene's germline CDR1 is SNHLY and CDR2 FYNNEI. The ends lost 3 bases at V and 3 bases at J; junction bases unmatched: 4. The CDR3 runs 15 residues. Here the CDR3 DNA reads TGTGCCAGCAGTGATGGGACAGGACACAATCAGCCCCAGCATTTT. Translated, it gives CASSDGTGHNQPQHF.

This chain uses TRBV19 with TRBJ2-1, with D hard to call. The CDR3 runs 13 residues. The germline gives CDR1 LNHDA, CDR2 SQIVND (reference sequence). Deletions cut 3 bases from V and 7 bases from J, with 10 bases between. The CDR3 is CASSIGVANEQFF. DNA of the CDR3: TGTGCCAGTAGTATCGGTGTTGCGAATGAGCAGTTCTTC.

This chain links TRBV20-1 with TRBJ1-1, with a weak D call TRBD1 (6 bases). V was pared by 5 bases and J by 8 bases, with 12 bases between. The CDR3 loop spans 11 amino acids. Germline V gives CDR1 DFQATT, CDR2 SNEGSKA (reference sequence). The CDR3 spells CSARQELEAFF. CDR3 DNA sequence: TGCAGTGCTCGACAGGAACTAGAAGCTTTCTTT.

The chain joins TRBV6-5 to TRBJ1-3, with 9 bases lining up with TRBD1. CDR3 size: 16 residues. V lost 4 bases, J lost 7 bases, and 11 bases stayed unmatched. Germline assignment: CDR1 MNHEY and CDR2 SVGAGI. The CDR3 sequence: CASSLYRGRIHNTIYF. CDR3 nucleotide sequence: TGTGCCAGCAGTTTATACAGGGGGCGAATCCACAACACCATATATTTT.

V is TRBV2 and J is TRBJ2-7; TRBD2 is a possible D gene (7 bases). This CDR3 contains 13 residues. Germline V gene sequence: CDR1 SNHLY, CDR2 FYNNEI. Trimming stripped 4 bases from V and 3 bases from J, with 10 bases between. In DNA, the CDR3 is TGTGCCAGCAGTGCGGGGGGCTTCTACGAGCAGTACTTC. Translated, it gives CASSAGGFYEQYF. The complete variable domain, with remaining parts taken from reference TRBV2 and TRBJ2-7, reads EPEVTQTPSHQVTQMGQEVILRCVPISNHLYFYWYRQILGQKVEFLVSFYNNEISEKSEIFDDQFSVERPDGSNFTLKIRSTKLEDSAMYFCASSAGGFYEQYFGPGTRLTVT.